This T cell receptor beta chain was identified in a study of siplizumab effects on memory and regulatory T cells. Study information: The study paired mixed lymphocyte reactions, running them with siplizumab at approximately 0.95 ug/mL or without drug. Study observations and caveats: Siplizumab gave mappable alloreactive CD4+ clones an average Treg-derived fraction of around 70%, against around 27% in controls.

Cells that made up the mixed lymphocyte reaction were cocultured at 37°C for about 6 days. In each sample, roughly 97,000 TCR templates were assayed. TCRdb keeps only in-frame clones here, not all; method: immunoSEQ multiplex PCR. The sample has about 500 clones, roughly 67% seen once. Germline loops: CDR1 LNHDA, CDR2 SQIVND (reference sequence). The length of the CDR3 is 15 residues. V lost 1 base to trimming and J lost 3 bases, with 10 bases between them. This clone came up a few times. Its antigen is unidentified. The chain is built from TRBV19 and TRBJ2-1; D not resolved. Sequencing was done on a sample of CFSE-low (dividing) CD4+ T cells sorted from an allogeneic mixed lymphocyte reaction. This TCR came from a human donor in good health; the cells came from an allogeneic mixed lymphocyte reaction. CDR3 in amino acids: CASSIGWRSYNEQFF. The CDR3 DNA reads TGTGCCAGTAGTATAGGTTGGCGGAGCTACAATGAGCAGTTCTTC.